This TCR beta chain comes out of a study of blood T cell repertoires in COVID-19. Across the whole study: Samples representing acute and convalescent COVID-19 were sourced from the United States, Italy and Spain. Nucleic acid was either cDNA or gDNA, and it came from T cells, B-cell-depleted T cells, or PBMCs.

In germline, CDR1 is SGHVS, CDR2 FNYEAQ. CDR3 length: 16 residues. J lost 2 bases, V lost 1 base, and 4 bases had no gene match. In the original workflow: Researchers report that nucleated cell counts were estimated from reference gene primer amplification. Clones were sequenced by immunoSEQ multiplex PCR, and TCRdb holds only the in-frame ones, with some missing. V and J calls and clone size are given by that table; D and trimming were obtained from the DNA. This sample carries 100,000 to 150,000 clones, about 88% of them seen once, and the ten largest clones take roughly 1.2%. The sample consisted of peripheral blood. The receptor was derived from an elderly woman with acute or convalescent COVID-19. This chain connects TRBV7-6 to TRBJ2-7; 11 bases map to TRBD2. CDR3 sequence reads: CASSLDVSGRAYEQYF. The CDR3 DNA reads TGTGCCAGCAGCTTAGACGTTAGCGGGAGGGCCTACGAGCAGTACTTC.